Given below is one T cell receptor (beta chain) in context. This entry is derived from a study of T cell changes during pregnancy in multiple sclerosis. Only in-frame clones appear in the TCRdb table, and some are missing; sequencing was by immunoSEQ multiplex PCR. The table lists under 50,000 clones, more than 85% of them singletons. The V gene end was trimmed by 3 bases and the J gene end by 2 bases; junction bases not matched to a gene: 12. There are 17 residues in the CDR3. Germline values: CDR1 SEHNR, CDR2 FQNEAQ (reference sequence). The chain employs TRBV7-9 and TRBJ2-7; 8 nucleotides agree with TRBD2. The receptor comes from a female donor with multiple sclerosis, enrolled in a pregnancy study. The specimen was CD8+ T cells from peripheral blood mononuclear cells, collected in the third trimester of pregnancy. The CDR3 protein is CASSFPSDREGTYEQYF. CDR3 in DNA: TGTGCCAGCAGCTTTCCTAGCGACCGGGAGGGAACCTACGAGCAGTACTTC.